The rows below give T cell receptor beta chains drawn from one sample of a study of blood T cells in healthy people across ages. Via MiXCR, TCRdb re-called the 5' RACE reads, giving one row per CDR3 protein. Of 1,300,000 or so distinct CDR3 sequences detected, roughly 64% appear once; the ten largest clones hold 6.5% to 8%. The sequencing input was blood. These receptors originate from a man aged 18 to 29 in good health. Both conserved end residues are part of each CDR3. The order of the fields is clone size, D gene, J gene, V gene, CDR3 length, CDR3 DNA, CDR3 protein. The D gene is left open where the match is weak. Size is omitted from some rows. Given values are once, few, many or a class for expanded clones.

clone_size: -; d_call: -; j_call: TRBJ2-7; v_call: TRBV6-1; cdr3_length: 13; cdr3_nt: TGTGCCAGCAGTGACACTGTTTTCAACGAGCAGTACTTC; cdr3_aa: CASSDTVFNEQYF
clone_size: -; d_call: TRBD2; j_call: TRBJ2-5; v_call: TRBV25-1; cdr3_length: 14; cdr3_nt: TGTGCCAGCAGTGATTCACTAGCGGGCCCCCATCAGTACTTC; cdr3_aa: CASSDSLAGPHQYF
clone_size: -; d_call: TRBD2; j_call: TRBJ2-3; v_call: TRBV19; cdr3_length: 16; cdr3_nt: TGTGCCAGTAGTATCGGACTAGCGGGGAGCACAGATACGCAGTATTTT; cdr3_aa: CASSIGLAGSTDTQYF
clone_size: -; d_call: -; j_call: TRBJ1-4; v_call: TRBV15; cdr3_length: 15; cdr3_nt: TGTGCCACCAGCAGGGCGGGCTCCGGGAACGAAAAACTGTTTTTT; cdr3_aa: CATSRAGSGNEKLFF
clone_size: -; d_call: TRBD2; j_call: TRBJ2-5; v_call: TRBV12-3/TRBV12-4; cdr3_length: 14; cdr3_nt: TGTGCCAGCAGCATCCTAGCGGCTCAAGAGACCCAGTACTTC; cdr3_aa: CASSILAAQETQYF
clone_size: once; d_call: TRBD1; j_call: TRBJ1-1; v_call: TRBV7-9; cdr3_length: 13; cdr3_nt: TGTGCCAGCAGCCTCGGGACAGGGCGCCCTGCTTTCTTT; cdr3_aa: CASSLGTGRPAFF
clone_size: -; d_call: -; j_call: TRBJ2-7; v_call: TRBV6-1; cdr3_length: 14; cdr3_nt: TGTGCCAGCAGTGAAGCGGGAGTCTCCTACGAGCAGTACTTC; cdr3_aa: CASSEAGVSYEQYF
clone_size: -; d_call: TRBD2; j_call: TRBJ2-3; v_call: TRBV6-2/TRBV6-3; cdr3_length: 13; cdr3_nt: TGTGCCAGCGCGGGGGGGCGTACAGATACGCAGTATTTT; cdr3_aa: CASAGGRTDTQYF
clone_size: few; d_call: TRBD2; j_call: TRBJ2-2; v_call: TRBV14; cdr3_length: 17; cdr3_nt: TGTGCCAGCAGCCAAGTGAGGACTAGCTTTGGAGCCGGGGAGCTGTTTTTT; cdr3_aa: CASSQVRTSFGAGELFF
clone_size: -; d_call: TRBD2; j_call: TRBJ2-3; v_call: TRBV6-1; cdr3_length: 16; cdr3_nt: TGTGCCAGCAGTGAGGGACTAGCGGGGGCCACTGATACGCAGTATTTT; cdr3_aa: CASSEGLAGATDTQYF
clone_size: once; d_call: -; j_call: TRBJ1-2; v_call: TRBV4-3; cdr3_length: 14; cdr3_nt: TGCGCCAGCAGCTCCTTTGGAGGGAACTGTGGCTACACCTTC; cdr3_aa: CASSSFGGNCGYTF